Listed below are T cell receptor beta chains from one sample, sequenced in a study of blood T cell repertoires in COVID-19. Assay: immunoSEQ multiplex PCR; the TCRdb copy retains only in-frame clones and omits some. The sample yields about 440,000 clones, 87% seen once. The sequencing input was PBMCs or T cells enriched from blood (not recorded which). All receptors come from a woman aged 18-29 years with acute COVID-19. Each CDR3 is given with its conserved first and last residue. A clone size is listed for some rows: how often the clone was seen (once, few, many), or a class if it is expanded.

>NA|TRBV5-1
CASSLALAGVGAYEQYF
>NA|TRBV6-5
CASSYSAVSGNTIYF
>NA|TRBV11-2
CASGTDRYQPQHF
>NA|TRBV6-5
CASSLGQTNTEAFF
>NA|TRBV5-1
CASSLATVSGANVLTF
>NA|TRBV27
CASSSLADGNEQFF
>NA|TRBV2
CATPPRGAASGNEQFF
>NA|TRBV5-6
CASSTGTGDLRTQYF
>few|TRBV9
CASSGDSSTGELFF
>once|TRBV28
CASSLPGGSRAHEQYF
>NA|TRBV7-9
CASSLGDTTEAFF
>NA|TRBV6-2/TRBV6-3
CASSYSTLWGSEQFF
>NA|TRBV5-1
CARRTGGIEQYF
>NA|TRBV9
CASSAPSRDTTGELFF
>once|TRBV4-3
CASSQGQAMNTEAFF
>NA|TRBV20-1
CSASMASGREGGVETQYF
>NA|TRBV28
CASSIRDREADSPLHF
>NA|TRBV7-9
CASSLGKTGANNSPLHF
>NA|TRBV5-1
CASSSTSGSYEQYF
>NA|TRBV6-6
CASSNRQGAVDEQFF
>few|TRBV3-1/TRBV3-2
CASSQEWSDTEAFF
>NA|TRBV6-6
CASSQFRDRGISYEQYF
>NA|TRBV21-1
CASSKSQATYEQYF
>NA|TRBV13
CASRLAGYAYEQYF